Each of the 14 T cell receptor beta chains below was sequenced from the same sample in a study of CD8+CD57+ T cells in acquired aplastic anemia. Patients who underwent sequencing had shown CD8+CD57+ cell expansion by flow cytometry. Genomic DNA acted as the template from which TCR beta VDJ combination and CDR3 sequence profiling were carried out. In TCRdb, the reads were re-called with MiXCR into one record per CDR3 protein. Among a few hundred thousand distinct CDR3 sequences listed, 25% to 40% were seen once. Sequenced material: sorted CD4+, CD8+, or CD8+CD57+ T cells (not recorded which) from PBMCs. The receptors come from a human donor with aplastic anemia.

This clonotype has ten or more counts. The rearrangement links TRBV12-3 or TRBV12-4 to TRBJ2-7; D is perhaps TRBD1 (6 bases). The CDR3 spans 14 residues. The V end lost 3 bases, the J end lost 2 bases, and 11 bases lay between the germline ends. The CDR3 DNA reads TGTGCCAGCAGTTTGGGGACACTTCCCTACGAGCAGTACTTC. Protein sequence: CASSLGTLPYEQYF.

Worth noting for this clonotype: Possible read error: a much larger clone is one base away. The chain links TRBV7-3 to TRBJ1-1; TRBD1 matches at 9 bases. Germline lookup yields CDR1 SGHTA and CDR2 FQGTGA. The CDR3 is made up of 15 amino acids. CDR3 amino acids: CASSRQGGMNTEALF. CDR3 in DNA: TGTGCCAGCAGCAGACAGGGGGGGATGAACACTGAAGCTCTCTTT.

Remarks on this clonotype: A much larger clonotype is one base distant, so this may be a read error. CDR3 amino acids: CASSIVQGSATEASF. CDR3 in DNA: TGTGCCAGTAGTATAGTGCAGGGGAGTGCCACTGAAGCTTCCTTT. The rearrangement uses TRBV19 and TRBJ1-1; weak D call: TRBD1 (6 bases). The CDR3 spans 15 residues. Germline V gene sequence: CDR1 LNHDA, CDR2 SQIVND (reference sequence).

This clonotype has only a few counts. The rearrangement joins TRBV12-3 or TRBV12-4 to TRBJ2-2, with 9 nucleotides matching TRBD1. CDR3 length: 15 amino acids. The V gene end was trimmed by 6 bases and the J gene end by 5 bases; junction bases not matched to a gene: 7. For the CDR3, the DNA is TGTGCCAGCAGCATCCGACAGGGGGGAACCGGGGAGCTGTTTTTT. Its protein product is CASSIRQGGTGELFF.

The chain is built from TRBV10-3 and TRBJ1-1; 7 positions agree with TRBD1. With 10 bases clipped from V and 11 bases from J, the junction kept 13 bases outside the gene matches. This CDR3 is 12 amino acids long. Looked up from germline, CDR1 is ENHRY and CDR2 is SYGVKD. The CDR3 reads CASSRDRAGAFF. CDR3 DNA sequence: TGTGCCAGCAGCAGGGACAGAGCCGGGGCTTTCTTT.

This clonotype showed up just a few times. In DNA form, the CDR3 reads TGTGCCAGCAGCCTAGGTGTAACTAGCGGGGCCACAGATACGCAGTATTTT. It yields the protein CASSLGVTSGATDTQYF. The chain recombines TRBV7-8 with TRBJ2-3; 10 nucleotides line up with TRBD2. The V gene's germline CDR1 is SGHVS and CDR2 FQNEAQ. The V and J ends lost 5 bases and 2 bases, in that order; junction bases with no gene match: 10. CDR3 length equals 17 residues. The whole variable domain, remainder taken from reference TRBV7-8 and TRBJ2-3, is GAGVSQSPRYKVAKRGQDVALRCDPISGHVSLFWYQQALGQGPEFLTYFQNEAQLDKSGLPSDRFFAERPEGSVSTLKIQRTQQEDSAVYLCASSLGVTSGATDTQYFGPGTRLTVL.

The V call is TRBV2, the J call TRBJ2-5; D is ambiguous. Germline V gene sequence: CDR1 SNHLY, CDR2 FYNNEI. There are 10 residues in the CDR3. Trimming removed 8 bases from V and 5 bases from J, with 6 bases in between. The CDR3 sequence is CASLEETQYF. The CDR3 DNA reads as TGTGCCAGCTTGGAGGAGACCCAGTACTTC. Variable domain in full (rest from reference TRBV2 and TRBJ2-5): EPEVTQTPSHQVTQMGQEVILRCVPISNHLYFYWYRQILGQKVEFLVSFYNNEISEKSEIFDDQFSVERPDGSNFTLKIRSTKLEDSAMYFCASLEETQYFGPGTRLLVL.

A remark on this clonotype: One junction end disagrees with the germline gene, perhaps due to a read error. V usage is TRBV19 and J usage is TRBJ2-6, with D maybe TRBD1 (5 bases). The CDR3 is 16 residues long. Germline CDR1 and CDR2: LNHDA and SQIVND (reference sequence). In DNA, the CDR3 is TGTCCCAGTAGTAAGGCCAGGGCATCTGGGGCCAACGTCCTGACTTTC. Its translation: CPSSKARASGANVLTF.

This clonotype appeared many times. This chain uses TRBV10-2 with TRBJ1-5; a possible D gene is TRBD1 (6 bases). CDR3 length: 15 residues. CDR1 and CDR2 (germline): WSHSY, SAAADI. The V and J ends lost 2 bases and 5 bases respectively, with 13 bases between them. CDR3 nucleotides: TGCGCCAGCAGTGAGAACAGGGCGGGCGATCAGCCCCAGCATTTT. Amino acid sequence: CASSENRAGDQPQHF.

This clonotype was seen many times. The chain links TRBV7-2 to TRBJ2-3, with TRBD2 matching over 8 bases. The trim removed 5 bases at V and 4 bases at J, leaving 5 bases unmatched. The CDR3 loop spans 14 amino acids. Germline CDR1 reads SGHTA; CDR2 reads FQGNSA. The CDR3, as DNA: TGTGCCAGCAGCGTTAGCGGGGCCGCAGATACGCAGTATTTT. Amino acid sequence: CASSVSGAADTQYF.

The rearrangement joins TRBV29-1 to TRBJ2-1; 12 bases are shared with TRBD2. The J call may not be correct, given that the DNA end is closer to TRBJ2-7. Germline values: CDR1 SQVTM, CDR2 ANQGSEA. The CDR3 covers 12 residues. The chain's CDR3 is CSSLAGGLEQYF. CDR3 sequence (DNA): TGCAGCTCCCTAGCGGGGGGGCTCGAGCAGTACTTC.

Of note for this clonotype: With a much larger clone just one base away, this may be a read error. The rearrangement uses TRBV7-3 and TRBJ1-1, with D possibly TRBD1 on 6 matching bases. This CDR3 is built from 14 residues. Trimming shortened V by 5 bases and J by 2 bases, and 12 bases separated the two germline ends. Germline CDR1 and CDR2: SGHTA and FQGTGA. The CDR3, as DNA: TGTGCCAGCAGCGCCGAGGGGGGAAACACTGAAGCTTTCTTT. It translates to CASSAEGGNTEAFF.

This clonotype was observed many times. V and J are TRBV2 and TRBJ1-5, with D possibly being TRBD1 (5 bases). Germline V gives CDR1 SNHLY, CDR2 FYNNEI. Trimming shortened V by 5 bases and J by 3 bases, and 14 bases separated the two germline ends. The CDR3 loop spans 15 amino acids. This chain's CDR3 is CASSRGGLTNQPQHF. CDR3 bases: TGTGCCAGCAGTCGGGGGGGATTGACCAATCAGCCCCAGCATTTT.

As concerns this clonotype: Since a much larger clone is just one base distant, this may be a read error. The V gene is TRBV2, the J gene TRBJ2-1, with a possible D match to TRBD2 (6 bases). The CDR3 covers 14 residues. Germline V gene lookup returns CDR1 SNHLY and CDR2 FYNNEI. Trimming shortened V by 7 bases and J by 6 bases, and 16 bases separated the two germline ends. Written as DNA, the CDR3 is TGTGCCAGCACTAGGGACTCGACATGCAATGAGCAGTTCTTC. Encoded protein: CASTRDSTCNEQFF.